This T cell receptor (beta chain) was profiled in a study of shared clonotypes between healthy human individuals. Trimming took 5 bases from V and 6 from J, leaving 19 bases between them. The CDR3 covers 16 residues. CDR1 is LNHDA and CDR2 is SQIVND in the germline V gene (reference sequence). Turning to this clone: The antigen remains undetermined.

Researchers divided each subset's genomic DNA evenly across several immunoSEQ plates. In the authors' workflow: Junction-only sequences produced by ImmunoSEQ had no quality scores, so filtering differed. Clones were read by immunoSEQ multiplex PCR, and TCRdb kept only the in-frame ones, dropping some. Clone size and V and J calls were adopted from that table, with D and trimming inferred from the DNA. The data hold fewer than 2.5 million clones, with more than 85% observed a single time. Study outcomes and limitations: In contrast to clonotypes shared by all four donors, non-shared clonotypes had lower generation probabilities. The study's rarefaction showed incomplete sorted-subset sequencing despite large depth.

Sequenced sample: naive CD4+ T cells from PBMCs. Subset described: CD45RA+ positively selected. The gene calls are TRBV19 and TRBJ1-4; tentatively, D is TRBD1 (5 bases). This TCR was recovered from a man aged 18 to 29 in good health. Some clones in this sample may be carry-over from other donors' samples. The CDR3 region is CASSPIHRGADEKLFF. The DNA of the CDR3 is TGTGCCAGTAGTCCGATACACAGAGGGGCTGATGAAAAACTGTTTTTT.